This TCR beta chain is from a study of cytotoxic CD8 clonotypes in ibrutinib-treated CLL. Using immunoSEQ multiplex PCR, the repertoire was profiled, and TCRdb retains in-frame clones only, with some absent. The table shows 10,000 to 15,000 clones, with around two thirds occurring only once. The CDR3 spans 15 residues. CDR1 is KGHSH, CDR2 LQKENI, per germline. With 6 bases clipped from V and 5 bases from J, the junction kept 10 bases outside the gene matches. Source: PBMCs, taken before ibrutinib treatment. J is TRBJ2-3 and V is TRBV18; 8 nucleotides line up with TRBD2. This receptor was identified in a human donor with chronic lymphocytic leukemia. The CDR3 loop is CASSPPGTRRDTQYF. DNA for the CDR3: TGTGCCAGCTCCCCCCCCGGGACTAGGAGAGATACGCAGTATTTT.